This T cell receptor beta chain appears in the sequencing data of a study of T cell responses to AZD1222 COVID-19 vaccine. TCRdb keeps only in-frame clones here, not all; method: immunoSEQ multiplex PCR. The sample gives about 57,000 clones, approximately 84% of which show up once; over 15% is in the top ten. Germline V gene sequence: CDR1 SGHDN, CDR2 FVKESK. The V gene lost 1 base and the J gene lost 6 bases, with 13 bases spanning the gap. This CDR3 contains 14 residues. This receptor was obtained from an adult in good health. The sequencing used peripheral blood, collected on day 0 of AZD1222 vaccination. The rearrangement links TRBV14 to TRBJ2-7; D is possibly TRBD2 (5 bases). CDR3 residues: CASSQVGEGPEQYF. Written as DNA, the CDR3 is TGTGCCAGCAGCCAAGTGGGCGAGGGCCCCGAGCAGTACTTC.